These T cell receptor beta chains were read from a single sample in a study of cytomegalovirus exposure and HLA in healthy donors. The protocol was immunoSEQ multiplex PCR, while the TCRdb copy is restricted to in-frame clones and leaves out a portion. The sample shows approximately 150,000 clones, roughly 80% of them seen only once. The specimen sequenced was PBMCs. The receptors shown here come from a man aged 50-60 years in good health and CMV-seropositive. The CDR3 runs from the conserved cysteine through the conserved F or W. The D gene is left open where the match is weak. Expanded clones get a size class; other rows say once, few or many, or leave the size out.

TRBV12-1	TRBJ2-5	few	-	CASSKCGGTSDLIYILETQYF	TGTGCCAGCAGCAAATGCGGGGGTACTAGCGATCTTATATACATTTTGGAGACCCAGTACTTC
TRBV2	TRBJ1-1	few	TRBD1	CASSFLGTGPTEAFF	TGTGCCAGCAGTTTCCTTGGGACAGGGCCCACTGAAGCTTTCTTT
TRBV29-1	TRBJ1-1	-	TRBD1	CSASRGHTEAFF	TGCAGCGCCAGCAGGGGGCACACTGAAGCTTTCTTT
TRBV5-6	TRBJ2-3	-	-	CASSLPTGTDTQYF	TGTGCCAGCAGCTTGCCTACCGGCACAGATACGCAGTATTTT
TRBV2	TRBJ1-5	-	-	CASSDSLGNQPQHF	TGTGCCAGCAGTGACTCTTTAGGCAATCAGCCCCAGCATTTT
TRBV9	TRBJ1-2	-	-	CASSSTITTIYGYTF	TGTGCCAGCAGCTCCACCATTACCACTATTTATGGCTACACCTTC
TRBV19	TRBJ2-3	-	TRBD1	CASAPWDRVDTQYF	TGTGCCAGCGCCCCCTGGGACAGGGTTGATACGCAGTATTTT
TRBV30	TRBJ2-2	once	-	CAWSSTGELFF	TGTGCCTGGAGTTCAACCGGGGAGCTGTTTTTT
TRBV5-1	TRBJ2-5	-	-	CASREQETQYF	TGCGCCAGCAGGGAGCAAGAGACCCAGTACTTC
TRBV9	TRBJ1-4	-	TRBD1	CASSLGTGGKLFF	TGTGCCAGCAGCCTTGGGACAGGCGGAAAACTGTTTTTT
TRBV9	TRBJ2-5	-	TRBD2	CASSVVSGREETQYF	TGTGCCAGCAGCGTAGTCAGCGGGAGGGAAGAGACCCAGTACTTC
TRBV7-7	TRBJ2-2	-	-	CASSPVRGTGELFF	TGTGCTAGCAGCCCTGTTCGGGGGACCGGGGAGCTGTTTTTT
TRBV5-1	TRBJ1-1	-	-	CASSFDRTEAFF	TGCGCCAGCAGCTTTGACAGAACTGAAGCTTTCTTT
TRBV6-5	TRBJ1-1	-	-	CASRFPGGTEAFF	TGTGCCAGCAGATTTCCCGGGGGGACTGAAGCTTTCTTT
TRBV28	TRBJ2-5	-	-	CASSPPEETQYF	TGTGCCAGCAGTCCCCCGGAAGAGACCCAGTACTTC
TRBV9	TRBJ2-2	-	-	CASSLIITGELFF	TGTGCCAGCAGCCTTATAATCACCGGGGAGCTGTTTTTT
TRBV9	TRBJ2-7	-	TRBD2	CASSVLGTSGPDEQYF	TGTGCCAGCAGCGTACTAGGGACTAGCGGCCCAGACGAGCAGTACTTC
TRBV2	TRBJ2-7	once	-	CATSYRVGEQYF	TGTGCCACATCCTACAGGGTTGGCGAGCAGTACTTC
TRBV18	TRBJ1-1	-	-	CASSPIDRPSEAFF	TGTGCCAGCTCACCCATCGACAGGCCTTCTGAAGCTTTCTTT
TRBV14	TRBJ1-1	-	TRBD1	CASSRQRTGGLVNPEAFF	TGTGCCAGCAGCCGACAAAGGACAGGGGGCTTAGTTAACCCTGAAGCTTTCTTT
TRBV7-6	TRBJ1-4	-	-	CVSSAEAWANEKLFF	TGTGTCAGCAGCGCGGAAGCATGGGCTAATGAAAAACTGTTTTTT
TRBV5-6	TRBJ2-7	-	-	CASSPRVVGEQYF	TGTGCCAGCAGCCCCAGGGTTGTAGGGGAGCAGTACTTC
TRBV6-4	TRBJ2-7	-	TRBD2	CASRALLANYEQYF	TGTGCCAGCAGAGCTTTACTAGCGAACTACGAGCAGTACTTC
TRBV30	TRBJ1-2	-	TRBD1	CAWSGRQGASGYTF	TGTGCCTGGAGTGGAAGGCAGGGGGCCTCTGGCTACACCTTC
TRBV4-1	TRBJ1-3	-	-	CASSLGGFGNTIYF	TGCGCCAGCAGCTTGGGGGGGTTTGGAAACACCATATATTTT
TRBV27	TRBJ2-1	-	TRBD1	CASSFGTASNEQFF	TGTGCCAGCAGTTTCGGGACAGCCTCCAATGAGCAGTTCTTC
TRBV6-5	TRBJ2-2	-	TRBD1	CASSYGTGLYTGELFF	TGTGCCAGCAGTTACGGGACAGGGTTGTACACCGGGGAGCTGTTTTTT
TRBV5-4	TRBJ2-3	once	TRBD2	CASSSQWASGGGTDTQYF	TGTGCCAGCAGCTCTCAGTGGGCTAGCGGGGGAGGCACAGATACGCAGTATTTT
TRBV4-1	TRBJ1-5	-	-	CASSQNRNQPQHF	TGCGCCAGCAGCCAAAATCGGAATCAGCCCCAGCATTTT
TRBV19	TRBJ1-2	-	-	CASSIVGYYGYTF	TGTGCCAGTAGTATAGTCGGGTACTATGGCTACACCTTC
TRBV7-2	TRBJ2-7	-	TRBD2	CASSKLAGDTYEQYF	TGTGCCAGCAGCAAACTAGCGGGAGACACCTACGAGCAGTACTTC
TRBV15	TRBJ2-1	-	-	CATSRLANEQFF	TGTGCCACCAGCAGACTAGCGAATGAGCAGTTCTTC
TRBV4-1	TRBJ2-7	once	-	CASSREQRYEQYF	TGCGCCAGCAGCCGAGAACAGCGGTACGAGCAGTACTTC
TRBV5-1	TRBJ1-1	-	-	CASGRPENTEAFF	TGCGCCAGCGGCCGCCCAGAGAACACTGAAGCTTTCTTT
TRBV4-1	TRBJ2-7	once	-	CASSQEGGQIYEQYF	TGCGCCAGCAGCCAAGAAGGAGGGCAGATCTACGAGCAGTACTTC
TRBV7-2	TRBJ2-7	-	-	CASSLVSGSYEQYF	TGTGCCAGCAGCTTAGTGTCGGGGTCCTACGAGCAGTACTTC
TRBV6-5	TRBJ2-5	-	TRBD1	CASRWHRGLLETQYF	TGTGCCAGCAGGTGGCACAGGGGGCTGTTGGAGACCCAGTACTTC
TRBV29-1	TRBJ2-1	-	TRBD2	CSVEGLAGRFF	TGCAGCGTTGAGGGACTAGCGGGAAGGTTCTTC
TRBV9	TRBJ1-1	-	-	CASSVGGGWTEAFF	TGTGCCAGCAGCGTAGGGGGGGGGTGGACTGAAGCTTTCTTT
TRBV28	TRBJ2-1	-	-	CASSLILASGNEQFF	TGTGCCAGCAGTTTAATCCTAGCCTCGGGCAATGAGCAGTTCTTC
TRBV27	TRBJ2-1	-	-	CASSLRRGSYNEQFF	TGTGCCAGCAGCCTTCGGCGGGGCTCCTACAATGAGCAGTTCTTC
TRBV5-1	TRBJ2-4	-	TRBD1	CASSPRDRTAKNIQYF	TGCGCCAGCAGCCCCCGGGACAGAACAGCCAAAAACATTCAGTACTTC
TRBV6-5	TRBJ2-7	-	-	CASSYSSYQGTEQYF	TGTGCCAGCAGTTACTCCTCGTACCAGGGGACCGAGCAGTACTTC
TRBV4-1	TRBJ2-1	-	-	CASSPGHKDYNEQFF	TGCGCCAGCAGCCCAGGACATAAGGACTACAATGAGCAGTTCTTC
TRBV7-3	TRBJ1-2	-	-	CASSSQGVGGYTF	TGTGCCAGCAGCTCACAGGGAGTAGGCGGCTACACCTTC
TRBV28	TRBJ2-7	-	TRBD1	CASRSDRGPYEQYF	TGTGCCAGCAGATCGGACAGGGGGCCCTACGAGCAGTACTTC
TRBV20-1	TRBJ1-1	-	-	CSARSTEAFF	TGCAGTGCCCGGAGTACTGAAGCTTTCTTT
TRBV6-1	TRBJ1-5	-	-	CASTAGGNQPQHF	TGTGCCAGCACCGCGGGAGGGAATCAGCCCCAGCATTTT